The 30 T cell receptor beta chains listed next were all sequenced from one sample in a study of Tregs in tolerant kidney transplant recipients. Profiled with immunoSEQ multiplex PCR; TCRdb holds only in-frame clones, not every one. The sample lists around 30,000 clones; 82% were seen once. Antigens of these TCRs are unknown. The sequencing input was Tregs from blood cultured with allogeneic cells. Receptors were obtained from a human donor in good health.

This clone appeared a single time. The rearrangement uses TRBV29-1 and TRBJ1-5; D is unresolved. Trimming left V 4 bases short and J 2 bases short, with 6 bases between. CDR1 is SQVTM, CDR2 ANQGSEA, per germline. CDR3 length equals 12 residues. The CDR3 DNA follows: TGCAGCGTTGGGGGTGGCAATCAGCCCCAGCATTTT. It translates to CSVGGGNQPQHF.

This clone appeared a single time. The chain links TRBV4-3 to TRBJ2-3; D is perhaps TRBD2 (6 bases). Deletions cut 1 base from V and 0 bases from J, with 14 bases between. The CDR3 consists of 17 residues. CDR1 and CDR2 from the germline V gene are LGHNA and YSLEER. The CDR3 nucleotides read TGCGCCAGCAGCCAAGGGGCTAGCGCATATAGCACAGATACGCAGTATTTT. This encodes CASSQGASAYSTDTQYF.

The V call is TRBV19, the J call TRBJ2-5; 13 positions match TRBD2. The CDR3 consists of 18 residues. Germline trimming cut 5 bases from V and 7 bases from J; bases unmatched to any gene: 16. Germline assignment: CDR1 LNHDA and CDR2 SQIVND (reference sequence). CDR3 bases: TGTGCCAGTAGTCTCCGAGGACTAGCGGGGGAACACTCTGGGACCCAGTACTTC. Residues: CASSLRGLAGEHSGTQYF.

There are a few counts of this clone. The chain couples TRBV5-1 to TRBJ2-2; TRBD1 aligns across 8 bases. CDR3 length equals 15 residues. J lost 5 bases, V lost 1 base, and 4 bases had no gene match. Germline CDR1 SGHRS, CDR2 YFSETQ. The CDR3 here is CASSLITGGTGELFF. The CDR3 DNA reads as TGCGCCAGCAGCTTGATAACAGGGGGTACCGGGGAGCTGTTTTTT.

This chain links TRBV7-2 with TRBJ2-7; D tentatively fits TRBD1 or TRBD2 (5 bases each). Germline V gene sequence: CDR1 SGHTA, CDR2 FQGNSA. The CDR3 consists of 12 residues. Trimming took off 3 bases at V and 12 bases at J, with 15 bases between the two ends. The CDR3 region has the DNA TGTGCCAGCAGCTTCCAGAGGGGAATGGGGTACTTC. Its translation: CASSFQRGMGYF.

The chain uses TRBV6-5 and TRBJ1-2; TRBD1 aligns across 7 bases. Trimming cost V 5 bases and J 9 bases; bases outside gene matches: 6. The CDR3 loop spans 12 amino acids. CDR1 is MNHEY, CDR2 SVGAGI, per germline. This CDR3 is CASSEKGQSYTF. The CDR3 nucleotides are TGTGCCAGCAGTGAAAAGGGACAGAGCTACACCTTC.

The gene calls are TRBV19 and TRBJ1-1, with D unclear. Per the germline V gene, CDR1 is LNHDA and CDR2 is SQIVND (reference sequence). The CDR3 covers 14 residues. V lost 7 bases and J 0 bases, leaving 12 bases between the germline ends. The CDR3 region is CASTQSPMNTEAFF. CDR3 in DNA: TGTGCCAGTACCCAGTCGCCGATGAACACTGAAGCTTTCTTT.

The rearrangement joins TRBV11-2 to TRBJ2-7; a weak D match, TRBD1 (5 bases). Germline CDR1 is SGHAT and CDR2 is FQNNGV. The CDR3 is 16 amino acids. V lost 5 bases and J 0 bases, leaving 17 bases between the germline ends. The CDR3 DNA reads TGTGCCAGCAGCCCTAACTTCGACAGTGGCTCCTACGAGCAGTACTTC. The encoded protein is CASSPNFDSGSYEQYF.

The chain is built from TRBV2 and TRBJ1-4; D is unresolved. V shed 6 bases and J shed 10 bases, with 15 bases lying between them. The length of the CDR3 is 13 residues. The germline gives CDR1 SNHLY, CDR2 FYNNEI. The CDR3 loop is CASSPRVRGKLFF. The CDR3 DNA reads TGTGCCAGCAGCCCGAGGGTCCGGGGAAAACTGTTTTTT.

The CDR3 spells CASSPLVGRQETQYF. The CDR3 DNA reads TGCGCCAGCAGCCCACTGGTGGGGCGGCAAGAGACCCAGTACTTC. The chain couples TRBV5-1 to TRBJ2-5; tentatively, D is TRBD1 (5 bases). CDR3 size: 15 residues. Germline V lookup: CDR1 SGHRS, CDR2 YFSETQ. Trimming cost V 4 bases and J 2 bases, with 15 bases left between them.

This clone showed up just a few times. The chain carries TRBV6-1 and TRBJ1-1, with D possibly TRBD1 on 5 matching bases. Trimming stripped 4 bases from V and 4 bases from J, with 13 bases between. There are 14 residues in the CDR3. CDR1 and CDR2 (germline): MNHNS, SASEGT. The CDR3 region has the DNA TGTGCCAGCAGTGGGACCTGGGGGGGCACTGAAGCTTTCTTT. This codes for CASSGTWGGTEAFF.

This clone has a handful of counts. This chain connects TRBV6-5 to TRBJ2-3; D gene uncertain. From germline, CDR1 is MNHEY and CDR2 SVGAGI. The germline V and J ends were trimmed by 0 bases and 5 bases, with 15 bases remaining between them. The CDR3 spans 16 residues. The CDR3 loop reads CASSYSIGLFGDTQYF. The CDR3 DNA sequence: TGTGCCAGCAGTTACTCGATTGGGCTCTTCGGAGATACGCAGTATTTT.

The rearrangement uses TRBV11-3 and TRBJ2-3; D gene unclear. The CDR3 extends over 11 amino acids. The germline gives CDR1 SGHNT, CDR2 YENEEA. The V gene lost 2 bases and the J gene lost 5 bases, with 2 bases spanning the gap. The DNA of the CDR3 is TGTGCCAGCAGCTTACTAGATACGCAGTATTTT. It codes for CASSLLDTQYF.

J is TRBJ2-7 and V is TRBV27, with TRBD1 matching 8 bases. This CDR3 is built from 15 residues. Germline CDR1 reads MNHEY; CDR2 reads SMNVEV (reference sequence). Germline trimming cut 5 bases from V and 5 bases from J; bases unmatched to any gene: 11. The CDR3 region has the DNA TGTGCCAGCAGTCGCTGGACAGGGAAAGTCCACGAGCAGTACTTC. This codes for CASSRWTGKVHEQYF.

The DNA for the CDR3 is TGTGCCAGCTCACCAAACCCGGGGACAGTTAGTGGCTACACCTTC. Encoded protein: CASSPNPGTVSGYTF. The V call is TRBV18, the J call TRBJ1-2; 7 bases match TRBD1. The germline V gene encodes CDR1 KGHSH and CDR2 LQKENI. CDR3 length: 15 amino acids. V trimming: 2 bases; J trimming: 7 bases; junction bases outside the gene matches: 10.

The chain couples TRBV5-1 to TRBJ2-6; 8 nucleotides align to TRBD1. The trim removed 2 bases at V and 1 base at J, leaving 8 bases unmatched. The CDR3 is 18 amino acids. Germline V gene sequence: CDR1 SGHRS, CDR2 YFSETQ. The CDR3 here is CASSLPRTGLSGANVLTF. In nucleotides, the CDR3 is TGCGCCAGCAGCTTACCCCGGACAGGGCTTTCTGGGGCCAACGTCCTGACTTTC.

This rearrangement joins TRBV11-2 to TRBJ1-5; TRBD1 might be the D (6 bases). V lost 1 base and J lost 0, with 7 bases in between. Germline V gene sequence: CDR1 SGHAT, CDR2 FQNNGV. The CDR3 has 15 amino acids. The CDR3 nucleotides read TGTGCCAGCAGCTTAGGGACAGATAGCAATCAGCCCCAGCATTTT. Residues: CASSLGTDSNQPQHF.

This chain links TRBV27 with TRBJ2-7; D remains unclear. The CDR3 contains 14 residues. From germline, CDR1 is MNHEY and CDR2 SMNVEV (reference sequence). Trimming pared 1 base from V and 2 bases from J, leaving 9 bases between. CDR3 sequence reads: CASSLLVVAYEQYF. CDR3 nucleotides: TGTGCCAGCAGTTTATTAGTAGTCGCCTACGAGCAGTACTTC.

The chain combines TRBV18 with TRBJ2-7, with D maybe TRBD1 (5 bases). This CDR3 is 15 amino acids long. CDR1 is KGHSH and CDR2 is LQKENI in the germline V gene. The germline V and J ends were trimmed by 6 bases and 0 bases, with 15 bases remaining between them. This CDR3 reads CASSRRVTDSYEQYF. As DNA, the CDR3 is TGTGCCAGCTCCCGTCGTGTGACAGACTCCTACGAGCAGTACTTC.

The V call is TRBV18, the J call TRBJ2-3; 8 positions match TRBD1. With 3 bases clipped from V and 6 bases from J, the junction kept 5 bases outside the gene matches. The germline gives CDR1 KGHSH, CDR2 LQKENI. The CDR3 is 14 amino acids. DNA of the CDR3: TGTGCCAGCTCACCTTCGACAGGGGAGGATACGCAGTATTTT. This translates into CASSPSTGEDTQYF.

The rearrangement joins TRBV4-2 to TRBJ1-6; D uncertain. V was cut by 4 bases and J by 0 bases, with 10 bases left in between. From germline, CDR1 is LGHNA and CDR2 YNFKEQ. The length of the CDR3 is 16 residues. The CDR3 here is CASSPTKDSYNSPLHF. The CDR3 coding sequence is TGTGCCAGCAGCCCCACGAAAGACTCCTATAATTCACCCCTCCACTTT.

The V and J genes are TRBV6-6 and TRBJ2-3; 9 bases are shared with TRBD2. The CDR3 loop spans 13 amino acids. V shed 8 bases and J 5 bases; nucleotides not matched to a gene: 5. The germline V gene encodes CDR1 MNHNY and CDR2 SVGAGI (reference sequence). The CDR3 bases are TGTGCCAGCGGGCGGGGGGGCCGAGATACGCAGTATTTT. This encodes CASGRGGRDTQYF.

The V gene is TRBV27, the J gene TRBJ1-1, with 7 bases matching TRBD1. Germline V gives CDR1 MNHEY, CDR2 SMNVEV (reference sequence). The CDR3 is made up of 14 amino acids. With 8 bases clipped from V and 2 bases from J, the junction kept 8 bases outside the gene matches. This CDR3 is CASSTWTGNTEAFF. DNA for the CDR3: TGTGCCAGCTCGACCTGGACAGGCAACACTGAAGCTTTCTTT.

This rearrangement joins TRBV10-2 to TRBJ2-7, with a tentative D call TRBD2 (5 bases). The CDR3 extends over 14 amino acids. V was pared by 1 base and J by 3 bases, with 10 bases between. Germline CDR1 is WSHSY and CDR2 is SAAADI. In DNA, the CDR3 is TGCGCCAGCAGTGAGTGGGGTCGGGGCTACGAGCAGTACTTC. Amino acid sequence: CASSEWGRGYEQYF.

V is TRBV4-1 and J is TRBJ1-2, with TRBD1 matching over 9 bases. The CDR3 is 16 residues long. Germline assignment: CDR1 MGHRA and CDR2 YSYEKL. The V gene end was trimmed by 4 bases and the J gene end by 8 bases; junction bases not matched to a gene: 14. The CDR3 is CASSPLGGQGGRGYTF. In nucleotides, the CDR3 is TGCGCCAGCAGCCCCCTGGGGGGACAGGGAGGACGAGGCTACACCTTC.

This chain links TRBV6-6 with TRBJ1-1, with a tentative D call TRBD1 (5 bases). V was pared by 1 base and J by 3 bases, with 9 bases between. Germline-derived CDR1 and CDR2 are MNHNY and SVGAGI (reference sequence). The CDR3 length is 14 residues. DNA of the CDR3: TGTGCCAGCAGTTACTACGGGGCGGACACTGAAGCTTTCTTT. Amino acids: CASSYYGADTEAFF.

The chain joins TRBV2 to TRBJ2-3; D ambiguous. Trimming removed 10 bases at V and 7 bases at J, with 12 bases between. The CDR3 totals 11 residues. Germline CDR1 reads SNHLY; CDR2 reads FYNNEI. CDR3 in amino acids: CAILSLNTQYF. The CDR3 DNA is TGTGCCATCCTTTCACTAAATACGCAGTATTTT.

This chain uses TRBV29-1 with TRBJ2-3; 9 bases agree with TRBD1. Trimming at V came to 6 bases and at J to 4 bases, leaving 17 bases not matched to a gene. CDR1 is SQVTM, CDR2 ANQGSEA, per germline. This CDR3 region has 17 residues. This chain's CDR3 is CSVRGQGFSRPPDTQYF. The CDR3 bases are TGCAGCGTGCGGGGACAGGGTTTTTCCAGACCACCAGATACGCAGTATTTT.

The chain joins TRBV7-3 to TRBJ2-5; D gene uncertain. CDR3 length equals 14 residues. Germline loops: CDR1 SGHTA, CDR2 FQGTGA. V gave up 5 bases and J gave up 5 bases, with 15 bases separating them. The CDR3 reads CASSPNGFTETQYF. CDR3 DNA sequence: TGTGCCAGCAGCCCCAACGGTTTTACGGAGACCCAGTACTTC.

The rearrangement links TRBV18 to TRBJ1-5; D not resolved. V was shortened by 1 base and J by 9 bases, with 16 bases between the two germline ends. CDR1 KGHSH and CDR2 LQKENI come from the germline V gene. The CDR3 is made up of 15 amino acids. The DNA for the CDR3 is TGTGCCAGCTCACCACGGCTAGGGTCCAGAGGGCCCCAGCATTTT. Protein product: CASSPRLGSRGPQHF. The full variable domain, completed using reference TRBV18 and TRBJ1-5, is NAGVMQNPRHLVRRRGQEARLRCSPMKGHSHVYWYRQLPEEGLKFMVYLQKENIIDESGMPKERFSAEFPKEGPSILRIQQVVRGDSAAYFCASSPRLGSRGPQHFGDGTRLSIL.